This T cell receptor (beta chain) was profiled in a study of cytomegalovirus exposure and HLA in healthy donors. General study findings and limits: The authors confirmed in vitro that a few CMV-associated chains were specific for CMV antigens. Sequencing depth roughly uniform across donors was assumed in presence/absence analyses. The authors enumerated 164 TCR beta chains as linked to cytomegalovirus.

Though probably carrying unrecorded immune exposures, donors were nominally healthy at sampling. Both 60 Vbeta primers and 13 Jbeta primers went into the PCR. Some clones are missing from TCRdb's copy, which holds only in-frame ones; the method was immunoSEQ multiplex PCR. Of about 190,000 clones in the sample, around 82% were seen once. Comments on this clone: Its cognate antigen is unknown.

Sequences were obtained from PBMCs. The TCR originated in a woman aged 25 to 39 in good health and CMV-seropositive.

The CDR3 loop is CASSKGGNTEAFF. In DNA, the CDR3 is TGTGCCAGCAGCAAAGGGGGAAACACTGAAGCTTTCTTT. The chain employs TRBV11-3 and TRBJ1-1; tentatively, D is TRBD1 (6 bases). Germline CDR1 reads SGHNT; CDR2 reads YENEEA. With 5 bases removed from V and 2 bases from J, the gap between germline ends came to 9 bases. The CDR3 runs 13 residues.